These T cell receptor beta chains were read from a single sample in a study of early T cells in non-severe SARS-CoV-2 infection. TCRdb reprocessed the 5' RACE reads with MiXCR, giving one entry per CDR3 protein. Altogether fewer than 30,000 distinct CDR3 sequences are present, about 4.5% being singletons, with the ten largest covering around a sixth. Sequenced material: whole blood. The receptors stem from an adult who was a healthcare worker with PCR-confirmed SARS-CoV-2 infection or an uninfected control (not recorded which). The CDR3 runs from the conserved cysteine through the conserved F or W. A D gene is named only where the DNA matches it firmly. Size is stated for part of the rows, as once, few or many counts, or as a class when the clone is expanded.

CDR3,DNA,D,V,J,size
CASSLWDLTSTDTQYF,TGTGCCAGCAGCTTATGGGACTTAACTAGCACAGATACGCAGTATTTT,-,TRBV7-8,TRBJ2-3,many
CASSQGQGGEKLFF,TGTGCCAGCAGCCAGGGACAGGGGGGGGAAAAACTGTTTTTT,TRBD1,TRBV7-2,TRBJ1-4,many
CASSLLVAAPSTDTQYF,TGTGCCAGCAGTTTACTTGTGGCGGCCCCGAGCACAGATACGCAGTATTTT,-,TRBV28,TRBJ2-3,many
CASSLDSWSEAFF,TGTGCCAGCAGCTTGGATAGTTGGTCTGAAGCTTTCTTT,-,TRBV27,TRBJ1-1,many
CASRKQGIGNTEAFF,TGTGCCAGCAGGAAACAGGGGATCGGGAACACTGAAGCTTTCTTT,TRBD1,TRBV2,TRBJ1-1,many
CASSFRDTNSPLHF,TGTGCCAGCAGCTTCCGGGACACCAATTCACCCCTCCACTTT,-,TRBV7-2,TRBJ1-6,medium-sized
CASSLQPNTEAFF,TGTGCCAGCAGCTTACAACCGAACACTGAAGCTTTCTTT,-,TRBV7-2,TRBJ1-1,many
CATSREWGRSWLDTQYF,TGTGCCACCAGCAGAGAGTGGGGCAGGTCATGGTTAGATACGCAGTATTTT,-,TRBV15,TRBJ2-3,-
CASSANLKTGTDF,TGTGCCAGCAGCGCGAACCTAAAAACGGGGACTGATTTT,-,TRBV7-8,TRBJ2-3,few
CSASRSRSDQPQHF,TGCAGTGCTAGTAGGAGCAGGTCCGATCAGCCCCAGCATTTT,-,TRBV20-1,TRBJ1-5,many
CASSEAEETQYF,TGTGCCAGCAGCGAGGCAGAAGAGACCCAGTACTTC,-,TRBV28,TRBJ2-5,many
CASREGTSYGYTF,TGTGCCAGTAGAGAAGGGACAAGCTATGGCTACACCTTC,-,TRBV19,TRBJ1-2,-
CASSYSRGKRSTDTQYF,TGTGCCAGCAGTTACTCTAGAGGGAAGCGGTCCACAGATACGCAGTATTTT,-,TRBV6-5,TRBJ2-3,many
CASSLTGLVGTEAFF,TGTGCCAGCAGCCTAACAGGGCTAGTGGGGACTGAAGCTTTCTTT,-,TRBV4-2,TRBJ1-1,many
CASSRGREQYF,TGTGCCAGCAGTCGGGGTAGGGAGCAGTACTTC,-,TRBV28,TRBJ2-7,medium-sized
CASSSPTSGKGVDTQYF,TGCGCCAGCAGCTCTCCTACTAGCGGGAAGGGGGTAGATACGCAGTATTTT,TRBD2,TRBV5-1,TRBJ2-3,many
CSVEYPGTRNGYTF,TGCAGCGTTGAATACCCCGGGACAAGAAATGGCTACACCTTC,-,TRBV29-1,TRBJ1-2,many
CASSPVGRGQPQHF,TGTGCCAGCTCACCTGTGGGTCGGGGACAGCCCCAGCATTTT,-,TRBV18,TRBJ1-5,many
CASSLAVLGTGVSTEAFF,TGTGCCAGCAGCTTAGCAGTTTTGGGGACAGGGGTCTCCACTGAAGCTTTCTTT,TRBD1,TRBV7-3,TRBJ1-1,many
CASSQGRPTGELFF,TGTGCCAGCAGCCAAGGGAGGCCCACCGGGGAGCTGTTTTTT,-,TRBV3-1,TRBJ2-2,many
CASPQGRLDSYEQYF,TGTGCCAGCCCTCAGGGGCGTTTGGACTCCTACGAGCAGTACTTC,-,TRBV2,TRBJ2-7,many
CASSSQGGPYGYTF,TGTGCCAGCAGCTCCCAGGGGGGACCCTATGGCTACACCTTC,TRBD1,TRBV7-3,TRBJ1-2,many
CASSLGGRASTDTQYF,TGCGCCAGCAGCTTGGGTGGACGAGCTAGCACAGATACGCAGTATTTT,-,TRBV5-1,TRBJ2-3,many
CASSYGQTYEQYF,TGTGCCAGCAGCTACGGACAGACCTACGAGCAGTACTTC,-,TRBV7-2,TRBJ2-7,many
CASSHSSRSGRFF,TGTGCCAGCAGTCATTCGTCCAGGTCCGGGCGGTTCTTC,-,TRBV6-1,TRBJ2-1,many
CASSSPGPSYETQYF,TGTGCCAGCAGCTCCCCTGGGCCTAGCTACGAGACCCAGTACTTC,-,TRBV7-2,TRBJ2-5,medium-sized
CASSPRTDRGYTF,TGTGCCAGCAGCCCACGGACAGATCGTGGCTACACCTTC,-,TRBV7-9,TRBJ1-2,many
CASSQDPRGAGGGYGYTF,TGCGCCAGCAGCCAAGATCCTAGGGGGGCCGGGGGAGGCTATGGCTACACCTTC,-,TRBV4-3,TRBJ1-2,few
CASSTGPTSYEQYF,TGCGCCAGCAGCACGGGACCGACCTCCTACGAGCAGTACTTC,-,TRBV5-1,TRBJ2-7,many
CASSLSGLLLSGANVLTF,TGTGCCAGCAGCTTATCCGGACTATTACTTTCTGGGGCCAACGTCCTGACTTTC,-,TRBV7-2,TRBJ2-6,many
CASSFGLGNYGYTF,TGTGCCAGCAGCTTTGGGCTCGGTAACTATGGCTACACCTTC,-,TRBV5-5,TRBJ1-2,many
CASSLGTGNEKLFF,TGTGCCAGCAGCTTAGGGACAGGGAACGAAAAACTGTTTTTT,TRBD1,TRBV11-2,TRBJ1-4,many
CSARRIGGAGYTDTQYF,TGCAGTGCTAGACGCATAGGGGGGGCGGGATACACAGATACGCAGTATTTT,-,TRBV20-1,TRBJ2-3,many
CASSFIRDDSDTQYF,TGTGCCAGCAGCTTCATCCGTGATGATTCAGATACGCAGTATTTT,-,TRBV7-9,TRBJ2-3,many
CASSLRTSESSYEQYF,TGTGCCAGCAGTTTACGGACTAGCGAAAGCTCCTACGAGCAGTACTTC,TRBD2,TRBV28,TRBJ2-7,-
CASSFEGRTDTQYF,TGTGCCAGCAGCTTTGAAGGTCGCACAGATACGCAGTATTTT,-,TRBV7-9,TRBJ2-3,-
CSVFLSGSDEQFF,TGCAGTGTATTTCTATCCGGGTCCGATGAGCAGTTCTTC,-,TRBV20-1,TRBJ2-1,-
CASSYQGGTGELFF,TGTGCCAGCAGTTATCAGGGGGGGACCGGGGAGCTGTTTTTT,-,TRBV28,TRBJ2-2,many
CASSPRQDLFEQYF,TGTGCCAGCAGCCCAAGACAGGACCTCTTTGAGCAGTACTTC,-,TRBV11-2,TRBJ2-7,many
CSAGGRENTEAFF,TGCAGTGCTGGGGGTCGGGAGAACACTGAAGCTTTCTTT,-,TRBV20-1,TRBJ1-1,-
CASSPPSGQARKLFF,TGTGCCAGCTCACCACCGTCGGGGCAGGCGCGAAAACTGTTTTTT,-,TRBV18,TRBJ1-4,many